This TCR beta chain was recorded in a study of shared clonotypes between healthy human individuals. The method was immunoSEQ multiplex PCR; TCRdb's version includes in-frame clones alone and lacks a portion of them. The sample carries 550,000 to 600,000 clones, roughly four fifths recorded once. CDR3 length: 14 amino acids. CDR1 is MNHEY, CDR2 SMNVEV, per germline (reference sequence). V was shortened by 5 bases and J by 0 bases, with 11 bases between the two germline ends. The genes are TRBV27 and TRBJ2-7; tentative D call: TRBD1 (6 bases). Sequencing was carried out using PBMCs. This receptor was identified in a middle-aged woman in good health. Some clones in this sample may be carry-over from other donors' samples. The CDR3 here is CASSPDRISYEQYF. CDR3 DNA: TGTGCCAGCAGTCCCGACAGGATCTCCTACGAGCAGTACTTC.